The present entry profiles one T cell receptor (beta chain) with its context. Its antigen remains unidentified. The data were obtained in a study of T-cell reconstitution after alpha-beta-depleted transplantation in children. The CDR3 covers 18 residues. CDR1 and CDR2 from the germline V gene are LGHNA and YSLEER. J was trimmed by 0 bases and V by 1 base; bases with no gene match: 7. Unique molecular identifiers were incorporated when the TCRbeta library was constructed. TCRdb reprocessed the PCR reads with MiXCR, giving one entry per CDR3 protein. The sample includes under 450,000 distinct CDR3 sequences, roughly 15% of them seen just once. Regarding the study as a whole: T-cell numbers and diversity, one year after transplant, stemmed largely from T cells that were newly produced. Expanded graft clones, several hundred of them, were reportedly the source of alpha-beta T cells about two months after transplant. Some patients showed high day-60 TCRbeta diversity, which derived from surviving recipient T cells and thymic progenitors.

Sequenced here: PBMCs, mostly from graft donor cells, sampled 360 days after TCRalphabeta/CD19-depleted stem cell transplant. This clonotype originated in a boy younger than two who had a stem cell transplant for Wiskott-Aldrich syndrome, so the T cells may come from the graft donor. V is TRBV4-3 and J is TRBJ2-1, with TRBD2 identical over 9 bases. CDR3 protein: CASSQGRISGSSYNEQFF. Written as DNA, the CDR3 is TGCGCCAGCAGCCAAGGTCGAATTAGCGGGAGCTCCTACAATGAGCAGTTCTTC.